This T cell receptor beta chain was identified during a study of neoadjuvant anti-PD-1 for oral cavity cancer. Libraries were prepared by immunoSEQ multiplex PCR; TCRdb keeps only in-frame clonotypes and omits some of them. Of 13,000 to 15,000 clones listed, 60% to 75% are singletons. Trimming removed 7 bases at V and 5 bases at J, with 8 bases between. The CDR3 length is 12 residues. CDR1 and CDR2 (germline): SEHNR, FQNEAQ (reference sequence). Time point meaning: after neoadjuvant nivolumab, at surgical resection. This TCR was sampled from a person aged 40 to 85 with oral cavity squamous cell carcinoma. V usage is TRBV7-9 and J usage is TRBJ2-2; no reliable D call. The input for sequencing was PBMCs, taken after nivolumab (anti-PD-1) treatment. Here the CDR3 reads CASNPGTGELFF. The DNA for the CDR3 is TGTGCCAGCAACCCCGGGACCGGGGAGCTGTTTTTT.